This T cell receptor beta chain comes out of a study of blood T cell repertoires in COVID-19. Study overall: The cDNA or gDNA used as material had been derived from T cells, B-cell-depleted T cells, or PBMCs.

Germline trimming cut 5 bases from V and 6 bases from J; bases unmatched to any gene: 9. The germline gives CDR1 SGHTA, CDR2 FQGTGA. The CDR3 totals 15 residues. Profiled with immunoSEQ multiplex PCR; TCRdb holds only in-frame clones, not every one. Of some 64,000 clones in the sample, almost 85% were seen once. The V gene is TRBV7-3, the J gene TRBJ2-1, with 8 bases aligning to TRBD1. The sequence came from a man between 60 and 75 years old with COVID-19, enrolled during active disease. Input material: peripheral blood. In nucleotides, the CDR3 is TGTGCCAGCAGCGTAGGACAGGGCTATTTCAATGAGCAGTTCTTC. Protein sequence: CASSVGQGYFNEQFF.